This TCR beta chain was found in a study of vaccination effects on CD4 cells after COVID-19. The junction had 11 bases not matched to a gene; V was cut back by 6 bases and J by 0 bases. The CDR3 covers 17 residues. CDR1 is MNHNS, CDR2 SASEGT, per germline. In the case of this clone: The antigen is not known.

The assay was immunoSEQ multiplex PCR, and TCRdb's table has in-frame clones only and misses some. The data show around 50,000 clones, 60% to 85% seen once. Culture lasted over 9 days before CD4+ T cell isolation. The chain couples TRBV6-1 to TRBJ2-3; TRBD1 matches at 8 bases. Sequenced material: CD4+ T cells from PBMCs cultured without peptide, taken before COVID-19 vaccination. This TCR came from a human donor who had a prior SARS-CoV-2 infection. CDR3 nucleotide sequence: TGTGCCAGCAGCGAACACAGGGGGTTGGTTAGCACAGATACGCAGTATTTT. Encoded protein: CASSEHRGLVSTDTQYF.